The 21 T cell receptor beta chains given below trace back to one sample, sequenced in a study of T cells in narcolepsy. Here immunoSEQ multiplex PCR was the method, and the copy in TCRdb shows in-frame clones only, minus some. This sample has roughly 34,000 clones, with about 90% found just once. Sequenced: CD45RA- memory CD4+ T cells from PBMCs. These TCRs come from a human donor with narcolepsy.

As regards this clone: As the CDR3 is not closed by the conserved phenylalanine or tryptophan, this likely results from a read error. Because the CDR3's place on the DNA is in doubt, the DNA is left out and the CDR3 is given as listed by TCRdb. The chain couples TRBV15 to TRBJ1-1; TRBD1 is taken as the D call from the table, unchecked against the DNA. The CDR3 length is 13 residues, termini included. The germline V gene has CDR1 LNHNV and CDR2 YYDKDF (reference sequence). The CDR3 spells CATSRARDRAQTI.

The chain couples TRBV28 to TRBJ2-3; 7 bases agree with TRBD1. Germline V gives CDR1 MDHEN, CDR2 SYDVKM. V was clipped by 3 bases and J by 5 bases; unmatched bases: 8. The CDR3 is 15 residues long. For the CDR3, the DNA is TGTGCCAGCAGTTTGGACAGGCGCTGGGTAGATACGCAGTATTTT. It translates to CASSLDRRWVDTQYF.

This clone occurred once. The genes are TRBV28 and TRBJ1-5, with a weak D call TRBD1 (5 bases). V was shortened by 7 bases and J by 6 bases, with 10 bases between the two germline ends. The CDR3 is 12 residues long. Germline V lookup: CDR1 MDHEN, CDR2 SYDVKM. The CDR3 coding sequence is TGTGCCAGCACCTTGGGGGGTCAGCCCCAGCATTTT. Its translation: CASTLGGQPQHF.

The genes are TRBV2 and TRBJ1-1, with D possibly being TRBD1 (6 bases). Germline values: CDR1 SNHLY, CDR2 FYNNEI. Deletions cut 7 bases from V and 1 base from J, with 16 bases between. The length of the CDR3 is 15 residues. The DNA of the CDR3 is TGTGCCAGCATTTTCACAGGGACGGGGAACACTGAAGCTTTCTTT. Amino acid sequence: CASIFTGTGNTEAFF.

CDR3 in amino acids: CASSEQLAGGGEQYF. CDR3 coding DNA: TGTGCCAGCAGCGAACAACTAGCGGGAGGAGGCGAGCAGTACTTC. V and J are TRBV7-2 and TRBJ2-7, with 12 bases lining up with TRBD2. Germline CDR1 is SGHTA and CDR2 is FQGNSA. CDR3 length equals 15 residues. The V segment lost 5 bases and the J segment 6 bases; nucleotides outside the gene matches: 8. The complete variable domain, with remaining parts taken from reference TRBV7-2 and TRBJ2-7, reads GAGVSQSPSNKVTEKGKDVELRCDPISGHTALYWYRQSLGQGLEFLIYFQGNSAPDKSGLPSDRFSAERTGGSVSTLTIQRTQQEDSAVYLCASSEQLAGGGEQYFGPGTRLTVT.

V and J are TRBV7-9 and TRBJ2-6; no definite D call. The CDR3 sequence is 16 residues long. Deletions cut 5 bases from V and 0 bases from J, with 11 bases between. The germline gives CDR1 SEHNR, CDR2 FQNEAQ (reference sequence). The CDR3 coding sequence is TGTGCCAGCAGCACTGTCGTCGGCTCTGGGGCCAACGTCCTGACTTTC. Translation: CASSTVVGSGANVLTF. Drawing the rest from reference TRBV7-9 and TRBJ2-6, the complete variable domain is DTGVSQNPRHKITKRGQNVTFRCDPISEHNRLYWYRQTLGQGPEFLTYFQNEAQLEKSRLLSDRFSAERPKGSFSTLEIQRTEQGDSAMYLCASSTVVGSGANVLTFGAGSRLTVL.

The rearrangement joins TRBV28 to TRBJ2-5, with 15 bases lining up with TRBD2. The CDR3 is 15 amino acids. In germline, CDR1 is MDHEN, CDR2 SYDVKM. With 3 bases clipped from V and 5 bases from J, the junction kept 1 base outside the gene matches. The CDR3 reads CASSLGLAGGETQYF. The DNA for the CDR3 is TGTGCCAGCAGTTTGGGACTAGCGGGAGGCGAGACCCAGTACTTC.

The gene calls are TRBV7-8 and TRBJ2-1; D gene ambiguous. V dropped 2 bases and J dropped 5 bases, with 7 bases sitting between them. Germline V gene lookup returns CDR1 SGHVS and CDR2 FQNEAQ. CDR3 length: 13 amino acids. CDR3 in amino acids: CASSLKTHNEQFF. The DNA for the CDR3 is TGTGCCAGCAGCTTAAAGACCCACAATGAGCAGTTCTTC.

This rearrangement joins TRBV5-4 to TRBJ2-7; D possibly uses TRBD1 or TRBD2 (6 bases each). This CDR3 has 14 amino acids. CDR1 is SGHNT and CDR2 is YYREEE in the germline V gene (reference sequence). V was pared by 4 bases and J by 4 bases, with 15 bases between. Written as DNA, the CDR3 is TGTGCCAGCAGCCCGGGGGCAGGACTGTACGAGCAGTACTTC. Translating gives CASSPGAGLYEQYF. The whole variable domain, remainder taken from reference TRBV5-4 and TRBJ2-7, is ETGVTQSPTHLIKTRGQQVTLRCSSQSGHNTVSWYQQALGQGPQFIFQYYREEENGRGNFPPRFSGLQFPNYSSELNVNALELDDSALYLCASSPGAGLYEQYFGPGTRLTVT.

There are a few counts of this clone. The rearrangement joins TRBV18 to TRBJ2-3; D is uncertain. Germline assignment: CDR1 KGHSH and CDR2 LQKENI. Trimming took off 2 bases at V and 1 base at J, with 7 bases between the two ends. The CDR3 spans 14 residues. In DNA form, the CDR3 reads TGTGCCAGCTCACCAAATCGGGGCACAGATACGCAGTATTTT. This encodes CASSPNRGTDTQYF.

This clone was found a few times. The rearrangement links TRBV9 to TRBJ1-6, with D uncertain. Germline V lookup: CDR1 SGDLS, CDR2 YYNGEE. V was pared by 1 base and J by 7 bases, with 12 bases between. The CDR3 has 15 residues. The CDR3 loop is CASSVRSEQNSPLHF. CDR3 DNA sequence: TGTGCCAGCAGCGTACGGTCAGAACAAAATTCACCCCTCCACTTT. Based on the CDR3 plus reference TRBV9 and TRBJ1-6, the full variable domain is DSGVTQTPKHLITATGQRVTLRCSPRSGDLSVYWYQQSLDQGLQFLIQYYNGEERAKGNILERFSAQQFPDLHSELNLSSLELGDSALYFCASSVRSEQNSPLHFGNGTRLTVT.

This clone is a singleton in its sample. The gene calls are TRBV2 and TRBJ1-2, with D possibly being TRBD1 (6 bases). V was shortened by 10 bases and J by 4 bases, with 13 bases between the two germline ends. Germline loops: CDR1 SNHLY, CDR2 FYNNEI. CDR3 length: 12 amino acids. Here the CDR3 reads CATQDRGYGYTF. Here the CDR3 DNA reads TGTGCCACCCAGGACAGAGGCTATGGCTACACCTTC.

The CDR3 here is CASSGTVNTEAFF. In nucleotides, the CDR3 is TGTGCCAGCAGCGGTACAGTGAACACTGAAGCTTTCTTT. The chain joins TRBV9 to TRBJ1-1; D is unresolved. CDR3 length: 13 residues. CDR1 is SGDLS and CDR2 is YYNGEE in the germline V gene. Between the trimmed V and J ends, which lost 3 bases and 0 bases, there was a span of 6 bases.

Here the CDR3 reads CASSLSPPEQYF. CDR3 nucleotides: TGTGCCAGCAGCTTATCCCCTCCGGAGCAGTACTTC. This chain connects TRBV7-2 to TRBJ2-7; D gene ambiguous. The V end was cut by 2 bases, the J end by 7 bases, with 9 bases between. This CDR3 is 12 amino acids long. Germline-derived CDR1 and CDR2 are SGHTA and FQGNSA.

The V gene is TRBV4-3, the J gene TRBJ1-2; D is perhaps TRBD1 (6 bases). Trimming shortened V by 0 bases and J by 7 bases, and 18 bases separated the two germline ends. CDR1 and CDR2 (germline): LGHNA, YSLEER. This CDR3 contains 16 residues. DNA for the CDR3: TGCGCCAGCAGCCAAGATGGCTTGGGCAGGGGCAGTGGCTACACCTTC. This gives the protein CASSQDGLGRGSGYTF.

This chain joins TRBV4-3 and TRBJ1-6, with no clear D. This CDR3 contains 16 residues. V shed 0 bases and J shed 6 bases, with 12 bases lying between them. The V gene's germline CDR1 is LGHNA and CDR2 YSLEER. CDR3 sequence (DNA): TGCGCCAGCAGCCAAGAATCAACCTTACCTAATTCACCCCTCCACTTT. It is translated as CASSQESTLPNSPLHF.

The J gene is TRBJ1-2, the V gene TRBV4-2, with 7 bases matching TRBD1. The CDR3 is 19 residues long. V was clipped by 5 bases and J by 5 bases; unmatched bases: 23. CDR1 and CDR2 from the germline V gene are LGHNA and YNFKEQ. Here the CDR3 reads CASSTQTGSFRRLSYGYTF. The CDR3 bases are TGTGCCAGCAGCACCCAGACAGGGTCCTTCCGAAGGCTAAGTTATGGCTACACCTTC.

The gene calls are TRBV5-4 and TRBJ2-5, with D possibly matching TRBD2 (6 bases). The CDR3 spans 13 residues. Looked up from germline, CDR1 is SGHNT and CDR2 is YYREEE (reference sequence). The germline V and J ends were trimmed by 6 bases and 6 bases, with 15 bases remaining between them. CDR3: CASTIEGGKTQYF. DNA of the CDR3: TGTGCCAGCACCATTGAGGGAGGAAAGACCCAGTACTTC.

This clone was seen only once. V gene TRBV18 combines with J gene TRBJ2-1; D ambiguous. The CDR3 has 13 residues. Looked up from germline, CDR1 is KGHSH and CDR2 is LQKENI. V was shortened by 0 bases and J by 10 bases, with 10 bases between the two germline ends. The CDR3 coding sequence is TGTGCCAGCTCACCACCGATGATCAGGGAGCAGTTCTTC. This sequence encodes CASSPPMIREQFF.

The rearrangement uses TRBV5-5 and TRBJ1-1; D uncertain. This CDR3 contains 13 residues. Germline CDR1 is SGHKS and CDR2 is YYEKEE (reference sequence). Trimming removed 3 bases from V and 1 base from J, with 7 bases in between. This chain's CDR3 is CASSSHRNTEAFF. CDR3 coding DNA: TGTGCCAGCAGCTCACACCGGAACACTGAAGCTTTCTTT. Full variable domain (remainder filled in from reference TRBV5-5 and TRBJ1-1): DAGVTQSPTHLIKTRGQQVTLRCSPISGHKSVSWYQQVLGQGPQFIFQYYEKEERGRGNFPDRFSARQFPNYSSELNVNALLLGDSALYLCASSSHRNTEAFFGQGTRLTVV.

The chain employs TRBV18 and TRBJ1-6; the D gene is possibly TRBD1 (5 bases). Germline V gene data show CDR1 as KGHSH and CDR2 as LQKENI. With 1 base removed from V and 5 bases from J, the gap between germline ends came to 9 bases. This CDR3 is built from 15 residues. CDR3 sequence reads: CASSPQQVHNSPLHF. The DNA for the CDR3 is TGTGCCAGCTCACCACAACAGGTTCATAATTCACCCCTCCACTTT.